This T cell receptor beta chain was sequenced in a study of shared clonotypes between healthy human individuals. Researchers divided each subset's genomic DNA evenly across several immunoSEQ plates. TCRdb keeps only in-frame clones here, not all; method: immunoSEQ multiplex PCR. The repertoire includes more than 400,000 clones, approximately 84% of them detected once, and 10% to 15% sits in the top ten. From germline, CDR1 is SQVTM and CDR2 ANQGSEA. V shed 6 bases, J shed 4 bases, and the junction held 11 bases outside the gene matches. The CDR3 runs 15 residues. Broader study findings: The expectation was that sequencing depth would affect clonotype sharing among donors. Represented diversity (both genetic and exposure-history) was limited by the small number of donors.

In the case of this clone: Its antigen is currently unknown.

The chain is built from TRBV29-1 and TRBJ2-7, with 11 bases fitting TRBD1. Sequencing was done on a sample of PBMCs. The receptor's source is a woman aged 40 to 50 in good health. Some clones in this sample may be carry-over from other donors' samples. The CDR3 sequence: CSVVSGQGAIYEQYF. The DNA for the CDR3 is TGCAGCGTCGTCTCCGGACAGGGGGCCATATACGAGCAGTACTTC.